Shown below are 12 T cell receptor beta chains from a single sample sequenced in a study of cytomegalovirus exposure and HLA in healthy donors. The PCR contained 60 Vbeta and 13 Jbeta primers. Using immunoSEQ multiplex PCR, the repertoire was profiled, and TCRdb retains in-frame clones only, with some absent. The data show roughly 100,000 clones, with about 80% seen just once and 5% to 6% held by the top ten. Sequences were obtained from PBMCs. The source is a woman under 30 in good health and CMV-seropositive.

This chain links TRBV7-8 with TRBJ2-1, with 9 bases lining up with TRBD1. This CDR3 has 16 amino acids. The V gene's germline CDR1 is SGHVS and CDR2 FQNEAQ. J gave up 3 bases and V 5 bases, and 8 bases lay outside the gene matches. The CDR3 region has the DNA TGTGCCAGCAGCCCACGTGGGGACAGGGTCTACAATGAGCAGTTCTTC. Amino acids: CASSPRGDRVYNEQFF. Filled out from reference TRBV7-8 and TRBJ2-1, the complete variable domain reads GAGVSQSPRYKVAKRGQDVALRCDPISGHVSLFWYQQALGQGPEFLTYFQNEAQLDKSGLPSDRFFAERPEGSVSTLKIQRTQQEDSAVYLCASSPRGDRVYNEQFFGPGTRLTVL.

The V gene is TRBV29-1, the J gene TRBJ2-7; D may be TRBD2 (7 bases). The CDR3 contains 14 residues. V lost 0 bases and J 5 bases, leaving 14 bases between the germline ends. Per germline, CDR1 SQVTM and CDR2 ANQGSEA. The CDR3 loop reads CSVEEQGSGDEQYF. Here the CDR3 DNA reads TGCAGCGTTGAAGAACAGGGAAGCGGGGACGAGCAGTACTTC.

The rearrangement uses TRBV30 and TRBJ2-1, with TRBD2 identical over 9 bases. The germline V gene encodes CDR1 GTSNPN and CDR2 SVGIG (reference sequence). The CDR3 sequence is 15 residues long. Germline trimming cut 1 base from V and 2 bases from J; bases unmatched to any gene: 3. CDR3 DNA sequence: TGTGCCTGGAGTGCCCCTAGCGGGACCTACAATGAGCAGTTCTTC. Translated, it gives CAWSAPSGTYNEQFF.

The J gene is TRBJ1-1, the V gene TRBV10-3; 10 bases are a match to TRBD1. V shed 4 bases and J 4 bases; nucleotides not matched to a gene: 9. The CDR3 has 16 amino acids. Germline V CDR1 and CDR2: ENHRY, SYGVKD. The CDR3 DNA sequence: TGTGCCATCAGTGGTCCCGGGACAGGGGCGGGCACTGAAGCTTTCTTT. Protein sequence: CAISGPGTGAGTEAFF.

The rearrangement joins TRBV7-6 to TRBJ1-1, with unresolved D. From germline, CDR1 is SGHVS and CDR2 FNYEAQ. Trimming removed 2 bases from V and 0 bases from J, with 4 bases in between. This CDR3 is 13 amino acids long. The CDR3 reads CASSLSMNTEAFF. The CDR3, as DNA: TGTGCCAGCAGCTTAAGCATGAACACTGAAGCTTTCTTT.

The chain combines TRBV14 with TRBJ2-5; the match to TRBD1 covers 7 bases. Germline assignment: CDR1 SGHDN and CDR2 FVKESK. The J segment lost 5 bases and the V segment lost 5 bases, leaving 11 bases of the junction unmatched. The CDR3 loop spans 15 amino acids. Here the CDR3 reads CASSEQTGFAETQYF. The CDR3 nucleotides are TGTGCCAGCAGCGAACAGACAGGGTTCGCGGAGACCCAGTACTTC.

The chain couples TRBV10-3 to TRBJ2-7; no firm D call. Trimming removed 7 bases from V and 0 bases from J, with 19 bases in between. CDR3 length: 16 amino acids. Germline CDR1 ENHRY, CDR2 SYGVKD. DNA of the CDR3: TGTGCCATCAAATCCTCGCGGCCATTCGACTCCTACGAGCAGTACTTC. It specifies CAIKSSRPFDSYEQYF.

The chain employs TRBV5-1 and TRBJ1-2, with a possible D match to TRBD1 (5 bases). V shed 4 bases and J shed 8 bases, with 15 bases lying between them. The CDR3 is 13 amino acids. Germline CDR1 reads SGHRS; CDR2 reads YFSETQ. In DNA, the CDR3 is TGCGCCAGCAGCCAGGACACGGCTTGGGGCTACACCTTC. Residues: CASSQDTAWGYTF. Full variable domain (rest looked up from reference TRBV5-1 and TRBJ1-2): KAGVTQTPRYLIKTRGQQVTLSCSPISGHRSVSWYQQTPGQGLQFLFEYFSETQRNKGNFPGRFSGRQFSNSRSEMNVSTLELGDSALYLCASSQDTAWGYTFGSGTRLTVV.

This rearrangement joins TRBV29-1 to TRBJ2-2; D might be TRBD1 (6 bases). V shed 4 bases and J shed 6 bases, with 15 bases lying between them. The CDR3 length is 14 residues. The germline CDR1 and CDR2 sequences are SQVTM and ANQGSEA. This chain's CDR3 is CSVVPGQDAGELFF. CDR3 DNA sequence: TGCAGCGTTGTACCGGGACAAGACGCCGGGGAGCTGTTTTTT.

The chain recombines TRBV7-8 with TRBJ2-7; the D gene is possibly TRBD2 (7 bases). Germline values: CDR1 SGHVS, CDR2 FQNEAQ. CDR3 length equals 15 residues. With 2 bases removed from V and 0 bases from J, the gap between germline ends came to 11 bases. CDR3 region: CASSLLGGLSYEQYF. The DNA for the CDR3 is TGTGCCAGCAGCTTACTGGGGGGGCTCTCCTACGAGCAGTACTTC. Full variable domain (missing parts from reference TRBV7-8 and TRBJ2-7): GAGVSQSPRYKVAKRGQDVALRCDPISGHVSLFWYQQALGQGPEFLTYFQNEAQLDKSGLPSDRFFAERPEGSVSTLKIQRTQQEDSAVYLCASSLLGGLSYEQYFGPGTRLTVT.

CDR3 sequence reads: CASSRTSGYEQYF. In DNA, the CDR3 is TGTGCCAGCAGTCGGACTAGCGGATACGAGCAGTACTTC. This sequence joins TRBV27 and TRBJ2-7, with TRBD2 matching 10 bases. V shed 5 bases, J shed 4 bases, and the junction held 2 bases outside the gene matches. This CDR3 contains 13 residues. Germline values: CDR1 MNHEY, CDR2 SMNVEV (reference sequence).

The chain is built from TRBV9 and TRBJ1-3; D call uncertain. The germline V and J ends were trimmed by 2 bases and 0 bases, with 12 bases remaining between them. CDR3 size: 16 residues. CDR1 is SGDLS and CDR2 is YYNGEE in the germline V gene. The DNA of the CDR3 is TGTGCCAGCAGCGTTGATTTTCCAGACTCTGGAAACACCATATATTTT. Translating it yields CASSVDFPDSGNTIYF.